This TCR beta chain is from a study of blood T cell repertoires in COVID-19. In the study overall: The study drew acute and convalescent COVID-19 samples from the United States, Italy and Spain. PBMCs, B-cell-depleted T cells, or T cells were the source of the cDNA or gDNA that made up the material.

V shed 6 bases and J 4 bases; nucleotides not matched to a gene: 5. Germline values: CDR1 MNHEY, CDR2 SVGAGI. The CDR3 loop spans 14 amino acids. In the study's own analysis: Estimation of nucleated cell counts relied on the amplification of reference gene primers. Sequencing was performed with immunoSEQ multiplex PCR; in TCRdb, only in-frame clones are kept and a portion is missing. The D gene and trimming were derived from the DNA, and the V and J assignments and clone size from that table. The repertoire holds 15,000 to 20,000 clones, with approximately 91% as singletons. Sequencing was done on a sample of peripheral blood. The J gene is TRBJ1-5, the V gene TRBV6-5, with 8 bases aligning to TRBD1. This clonotype was sampled from a human donor in a cohort sampled during active COVID-19. CDR3 amino acids: CASSSDRANQPQHF. The DNA for the CDR3 is TGTGCCAGCAGCTCGGACAGGGCTAATCAGCCCCAGCATTTT.